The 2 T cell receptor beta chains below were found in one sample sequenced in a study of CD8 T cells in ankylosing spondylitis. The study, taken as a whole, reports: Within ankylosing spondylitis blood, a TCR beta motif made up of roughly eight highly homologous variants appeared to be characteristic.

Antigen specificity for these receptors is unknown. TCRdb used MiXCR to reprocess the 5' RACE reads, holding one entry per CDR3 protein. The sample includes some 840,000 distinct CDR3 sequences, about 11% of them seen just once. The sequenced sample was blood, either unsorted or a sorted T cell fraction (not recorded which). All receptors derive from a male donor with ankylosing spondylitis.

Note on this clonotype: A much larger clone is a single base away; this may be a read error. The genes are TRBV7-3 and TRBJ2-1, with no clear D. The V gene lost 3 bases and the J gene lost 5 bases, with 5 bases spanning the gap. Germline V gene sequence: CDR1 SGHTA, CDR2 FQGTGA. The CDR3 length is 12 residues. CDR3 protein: CASSFSNNEQFF. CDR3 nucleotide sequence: TGTGCCAGCAGCTTTTCGAACAATGAGCAGTTCTTC. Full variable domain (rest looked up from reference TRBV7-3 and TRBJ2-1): GAGVSQTPSNKVTEKGKYVELRCDPISGHTALYWYRQSLGQGPEFLIYFQGTGAADDSGLPNDRFFAVRPEGSVSTLKIQRTERGDSAVYLCASSFSNNEQFFGPGTRLTVL.

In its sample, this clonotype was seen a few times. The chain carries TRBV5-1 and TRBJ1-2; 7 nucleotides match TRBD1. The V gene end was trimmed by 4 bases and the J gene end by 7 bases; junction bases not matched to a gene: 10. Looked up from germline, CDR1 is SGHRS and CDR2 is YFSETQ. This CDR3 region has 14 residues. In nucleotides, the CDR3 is TGCGCCAGCAGCCTGACGGGACAGCCTATTGGCTACACCTTC. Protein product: CASSLTGQPIGYTF.